This T cell receptor (beta chain) is from a study of cytomegalovirus exposure and HLA in healthy donors. Study results and limitations: Researchers reported in a later analysis that a missense DCLRE1C variant was tied to TCR beta V- and J-gene trimming.

This clone has only a few counts. Its antigen is not known. With 60 Vbeta and 13 Jbeta primers, the PCR was carried out. Measured with immunoSEQ multiplex PCR; TCRdb has only the in-frame clones, and not every one. The table includes some 200,000 clones, about 59% detected once. The ends lost 9 bases at V and 4 bases at J; junction bases unmatched: 7. Germline lookup yields CDR1 LNHDA and CDR2 SQIVND (reference sequence). This CDR3 has 13 amino acids. Sampled while nominally healthy, donors likely had unrecorded immune exposures. The chain recombines TRBV19 with TRBJ1-2; 8 bases align to TRBD1. Sequencing used PBMCs. The sequence was obtained from a man aged 40-50 years in good health and CMV-seronegative. The CDR3 nucleotides are TGTGCCAGCAGGACCGGGACAGGCTATGGCTACACCTTC. Protein product: CASRTGTGYGYTF.